Each of the 3 T cell receptor beta chains below was sequenced from the same sample in a study of Ad26.COV2.S vaccination and SARS-CoV-2 variants. This sample's treatment: roughly 20 received Ad26.COV2.S at low or high dose, single or two shots; 5 received placebo; per-sample allocation not given. Sampling was performed 63 days after the first vaccine or placebo injection. Generated by immunoSEQ multiplex PCR, the TCRdb table keeps only in-frame clones and is missing some. The repertoire holds 500,000 or so clones, with 85% to 90% as singletons. The sample consisted of peripheral blood, taken in a trial of Ad26.COV2.S vaccine versus placebo. The receptor source for this set is a person aged 18-60 years who received the Ad26.COV2.S COVID-19 vaccine or a placebo.

This chain joins TRBV18 and TRBJ1-2; 7 nucleotides match TRBD1. The CDR3 sequence is 15 residues long. Germline V gene sequence: CDR1 KGHSH, CDR2 LQKENI. The trim removed 0 bases at V and 7 bases at J, leaving 8 bases unmatched. The CDR3 loop is CASSPPATGNGGYTF. The CDR3 region has the DNA TGTGCCAGCTCACCACCCGCGACAGGGAATGGTGGCTACACCTTC.

The rearrangement links TRBV5-6 to TRBJ1-2; D ambiguous. Trimming removed 6 bases at V and 1 base at J, with 10 bases between. Germline loops: CDR1 SGHDT, CDR2 YYEEEE. This CDR3 is built from 13 residues. The CDR3 spells CASTDVSNYGYTF. The CDR3 DNA is TGTGCCAGCACCGACGTGAGTAACTATGGCTACACCTTC.

The chain has TRBV7-2 and TRBJ1-2; unclear D gene. CDR1 is SGHTA, CDR2 FQGNSA, per germline. The length of the CDR3 is 15 residues. The V end was cut by 6 bases, the J end by 4 bases, with 18 bases between. CDR3 nucleotide sequence: TGTGCCAGCAGACCGCATGAGATAGGCGGCTATGGCTACACCTTC. Protein product: CASRPHEIGGYGYTF.